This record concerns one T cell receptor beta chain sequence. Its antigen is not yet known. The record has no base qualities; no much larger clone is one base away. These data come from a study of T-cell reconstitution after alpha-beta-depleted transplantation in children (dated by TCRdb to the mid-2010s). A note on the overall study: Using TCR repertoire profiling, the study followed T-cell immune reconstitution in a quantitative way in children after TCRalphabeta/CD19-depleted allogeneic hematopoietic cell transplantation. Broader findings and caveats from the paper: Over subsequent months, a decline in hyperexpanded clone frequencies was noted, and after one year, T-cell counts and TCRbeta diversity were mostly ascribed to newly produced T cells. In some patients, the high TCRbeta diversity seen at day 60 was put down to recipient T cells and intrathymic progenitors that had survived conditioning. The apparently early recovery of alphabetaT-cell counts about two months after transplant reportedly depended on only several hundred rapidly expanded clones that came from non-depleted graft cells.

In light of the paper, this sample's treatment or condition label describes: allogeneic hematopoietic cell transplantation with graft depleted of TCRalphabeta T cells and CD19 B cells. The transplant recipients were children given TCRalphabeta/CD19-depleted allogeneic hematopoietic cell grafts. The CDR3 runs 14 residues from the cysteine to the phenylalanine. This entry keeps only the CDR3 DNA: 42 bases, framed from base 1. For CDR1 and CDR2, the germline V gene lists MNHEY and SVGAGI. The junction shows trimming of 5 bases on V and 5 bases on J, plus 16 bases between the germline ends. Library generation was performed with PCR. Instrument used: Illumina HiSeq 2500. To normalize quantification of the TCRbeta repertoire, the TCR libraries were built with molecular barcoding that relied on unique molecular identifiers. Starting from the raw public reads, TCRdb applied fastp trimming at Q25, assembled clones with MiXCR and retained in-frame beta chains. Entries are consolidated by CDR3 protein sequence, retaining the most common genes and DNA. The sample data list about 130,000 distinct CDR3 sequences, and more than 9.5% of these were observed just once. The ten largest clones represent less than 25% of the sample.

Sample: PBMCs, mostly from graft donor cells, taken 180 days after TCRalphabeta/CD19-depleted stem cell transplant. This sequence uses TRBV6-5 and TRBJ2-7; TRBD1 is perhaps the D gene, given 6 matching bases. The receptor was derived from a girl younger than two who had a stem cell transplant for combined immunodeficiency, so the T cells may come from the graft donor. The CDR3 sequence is CASSNRERRHEQYF. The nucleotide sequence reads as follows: TGTGCCAGCAGTAACAGGGAACGGCGGCACGAGCAGTACTTC.